This T cell receptor (beta chain) was found in a study of technical replicates of blood from a few donors. The data were produced by immunoSEQ multiplex PCR, yet TCRdb's version contains in-frame clones alone and is incomplete. The data contain some 50,000 clones, 94% of them singletons. The CDR3 consists of 15 residues. Between the trimmed V and J ends, which lost 6 bases and 4 bases, there was a span of 18 bases. Germline CDR1 MNHEY, CDR2 SVGAGI. The clonotype was recovered from a human donor in good health. Sequenced material: T cells isolated from PBMCs. The J gene is TRBJ1-2, the V gene TRBV6-5; perhaps TRBD1 as D (5 bases). In DNA form, the CDR3 reads TGTGCCAGCAGCCGCCGGGGGGGTCTGGGCTATGGCTACACCTTC. Translation gives CASSRRGGLGYGYTF.